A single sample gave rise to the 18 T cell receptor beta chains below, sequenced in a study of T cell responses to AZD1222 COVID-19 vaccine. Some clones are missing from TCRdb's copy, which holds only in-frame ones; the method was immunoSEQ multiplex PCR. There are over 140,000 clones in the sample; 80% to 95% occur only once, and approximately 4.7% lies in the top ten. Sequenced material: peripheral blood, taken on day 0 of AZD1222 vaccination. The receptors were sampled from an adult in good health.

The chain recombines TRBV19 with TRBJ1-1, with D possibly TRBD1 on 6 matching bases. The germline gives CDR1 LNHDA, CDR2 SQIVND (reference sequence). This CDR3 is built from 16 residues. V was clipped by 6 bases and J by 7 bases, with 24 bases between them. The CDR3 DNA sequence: TGTGCCAGTAGGGGAATAGATCTAGACAGGACCCTTGAAGCTTTCTTT. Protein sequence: CASRGIDLDRTLEAFF.

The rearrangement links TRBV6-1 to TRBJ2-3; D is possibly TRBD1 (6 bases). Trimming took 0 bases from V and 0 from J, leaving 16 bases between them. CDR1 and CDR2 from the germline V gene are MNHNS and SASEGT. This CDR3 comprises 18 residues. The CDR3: CASSEAVRRTASTDTQYF. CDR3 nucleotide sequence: TGTGCCAGCAGTGAAGCGGTAAGGAGGACAGCTAGCACAGATACGCAGTATTTT.

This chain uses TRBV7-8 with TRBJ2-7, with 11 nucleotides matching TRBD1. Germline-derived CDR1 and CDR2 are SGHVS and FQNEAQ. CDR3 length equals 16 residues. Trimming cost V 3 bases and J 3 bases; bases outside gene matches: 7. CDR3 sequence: CASSLLPGQGVYEQYF. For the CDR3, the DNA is TGTGCCAGCAGCTTGTTACCGGGACAGGGGGTCTACGAGCAGTACTTC.

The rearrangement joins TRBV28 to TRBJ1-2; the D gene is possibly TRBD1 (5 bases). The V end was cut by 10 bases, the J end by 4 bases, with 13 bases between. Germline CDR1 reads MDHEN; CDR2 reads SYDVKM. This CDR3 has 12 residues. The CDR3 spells CAIFLGGYGYTF. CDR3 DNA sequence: TGTGCCATCTTTCTCGGGGGCTATGGCTACACCTTC.

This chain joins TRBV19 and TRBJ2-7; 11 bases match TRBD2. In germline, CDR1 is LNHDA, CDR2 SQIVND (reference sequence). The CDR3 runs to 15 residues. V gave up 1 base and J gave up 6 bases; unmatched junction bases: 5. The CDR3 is CASSIATTSGTEQYF. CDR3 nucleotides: TGTGCCAGTAGTATAGCTACGACTAGCGGGACCGAGCAGTACTTC.

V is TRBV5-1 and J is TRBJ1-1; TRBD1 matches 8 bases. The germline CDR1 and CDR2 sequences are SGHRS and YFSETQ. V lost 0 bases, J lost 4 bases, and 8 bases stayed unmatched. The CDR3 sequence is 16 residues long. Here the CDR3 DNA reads TGCGCCAGCAGCTTGGCCTCGACAGGGGCGGGCACTGAAGCTTTCTTT. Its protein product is CASSLASTGAGTEAFF.

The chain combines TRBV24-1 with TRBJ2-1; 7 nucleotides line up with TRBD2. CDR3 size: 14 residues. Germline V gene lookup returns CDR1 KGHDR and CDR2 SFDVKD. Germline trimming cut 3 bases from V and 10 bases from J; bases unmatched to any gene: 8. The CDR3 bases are TGTGCCACCAGTGATCCCGGGACTAAGGACGAGCAGTTCTTC. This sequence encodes CATSDPGTKDEQFF.

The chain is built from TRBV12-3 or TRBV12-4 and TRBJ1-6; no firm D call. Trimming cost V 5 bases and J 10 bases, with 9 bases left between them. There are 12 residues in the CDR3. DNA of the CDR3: TGTGCCAGCAGTCAACAAGTATCACCCCTCCACTTT. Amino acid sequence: CASSQQVSPLHF.

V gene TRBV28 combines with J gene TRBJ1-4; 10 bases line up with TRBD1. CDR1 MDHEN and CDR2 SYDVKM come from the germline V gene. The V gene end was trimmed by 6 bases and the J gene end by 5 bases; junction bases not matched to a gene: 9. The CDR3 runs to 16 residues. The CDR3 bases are TGTGCCAGCAGCCGATTTCCGGGACAGGGGAATGAAAAACTGTTTTTT. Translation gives CASSRFPGQGNEKLFF.

The CDR3 nucleotides are TGTGCCACCACCTCCATTCAGACAGGCCAATCCGGAAAACTGTTTTTT. Its translation is CATTSIQTGQSGKLFF. This sequence joins TRBV15 and TRBJ1-4, with D tentatively TRBD1 (6 bases). CDR1 and CDR2 from the germline V gene are LNHNV and YYDKDF (reference sequence). V was shortened by 7 bases and J by 10 bases, with 25 bases between the two germline ends. The CDR3 spans 16 residues.

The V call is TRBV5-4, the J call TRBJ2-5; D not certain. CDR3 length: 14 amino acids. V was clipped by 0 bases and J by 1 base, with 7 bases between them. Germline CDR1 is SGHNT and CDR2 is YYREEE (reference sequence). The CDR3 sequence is CASSLGHPQETQYF. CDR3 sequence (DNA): TGTGCCAGCAGCTTGGGCCACCCCCAAGAGACCCAGTACTTC.

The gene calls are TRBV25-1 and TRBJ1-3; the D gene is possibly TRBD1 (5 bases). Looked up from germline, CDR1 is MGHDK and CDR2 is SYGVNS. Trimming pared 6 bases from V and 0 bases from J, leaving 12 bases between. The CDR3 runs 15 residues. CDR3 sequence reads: CASSRTLFSGNTIYF. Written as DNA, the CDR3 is TGTGCCAGCAGCAGGACACTGTTCTCTGGAAACACCATATATTTT.

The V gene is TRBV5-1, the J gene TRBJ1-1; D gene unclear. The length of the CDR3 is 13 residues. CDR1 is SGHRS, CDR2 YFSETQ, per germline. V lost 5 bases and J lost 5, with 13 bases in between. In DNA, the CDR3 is TGCGCCAGCAGTCTGGAGGGTGGGACTGAAGCTTTCTTT. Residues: CASSLEGGTEAFF.

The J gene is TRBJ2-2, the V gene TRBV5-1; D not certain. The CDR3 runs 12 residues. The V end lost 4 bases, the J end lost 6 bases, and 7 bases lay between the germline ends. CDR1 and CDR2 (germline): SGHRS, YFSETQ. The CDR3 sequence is CASSIWAGELFF. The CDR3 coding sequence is TGCGCCAGCAGCATCTGGGCCGGGGAGCTGTTTTTT.

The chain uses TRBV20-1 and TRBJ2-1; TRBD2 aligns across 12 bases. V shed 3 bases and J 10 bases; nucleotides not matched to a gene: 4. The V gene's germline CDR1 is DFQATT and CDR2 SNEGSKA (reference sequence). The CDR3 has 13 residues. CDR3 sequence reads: CSASPTSGGEQFF. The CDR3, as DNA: TGCAGTGCTAGTCCGACTAGCGGGGGAGAGCAGTTCTTC.

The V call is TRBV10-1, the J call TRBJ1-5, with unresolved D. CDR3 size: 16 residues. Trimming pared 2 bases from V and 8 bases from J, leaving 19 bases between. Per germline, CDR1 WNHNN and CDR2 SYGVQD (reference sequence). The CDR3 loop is CASSEPSRPLNEPQHF. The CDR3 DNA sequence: TGCGCCAGCAGTGAGCCCTCGAGGCCCCTGAATGAGCCCCAGCATTTT.

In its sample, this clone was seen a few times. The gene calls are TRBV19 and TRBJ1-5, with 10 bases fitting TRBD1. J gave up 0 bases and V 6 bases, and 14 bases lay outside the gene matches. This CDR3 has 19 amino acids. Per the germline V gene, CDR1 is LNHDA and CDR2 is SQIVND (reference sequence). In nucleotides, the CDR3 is TGTGCCAGTAGCCAGTCCGGGACAGGGGTCCGATATAGCAATCAGCCCCAGCATTTT. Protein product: CASSQSGTGVRYSNQPQHF.

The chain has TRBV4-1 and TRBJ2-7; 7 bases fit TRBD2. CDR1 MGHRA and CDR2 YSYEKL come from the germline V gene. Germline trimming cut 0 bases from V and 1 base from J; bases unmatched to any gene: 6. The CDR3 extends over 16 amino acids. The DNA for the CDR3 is TGCGCCAGCAGCCAAGATGGGTGGGGGGGGTCCTACGAGCAGTACTTC. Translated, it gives CASSQDGWGGSYEQYF.